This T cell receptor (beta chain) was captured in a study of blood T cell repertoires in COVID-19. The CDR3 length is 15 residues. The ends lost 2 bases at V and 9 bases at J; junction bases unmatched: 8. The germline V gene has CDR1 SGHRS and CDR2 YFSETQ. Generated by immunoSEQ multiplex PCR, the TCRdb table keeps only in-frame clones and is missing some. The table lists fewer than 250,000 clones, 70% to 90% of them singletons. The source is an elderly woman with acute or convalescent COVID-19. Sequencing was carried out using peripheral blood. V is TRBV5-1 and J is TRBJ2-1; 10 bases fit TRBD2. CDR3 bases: TGCGCCAGCAGCTTAGCGGGAGGGCCTACGAGTGAGCAGTTCTTC. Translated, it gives CASSLAGGPTSEQFF.